A single sample gave rise to the 22 T cell receptor beta chains below, sequenced in a study of blood T cell repertoires in COVID-19. Measured with immunoSEQ multiplex PCR; TCRdb has only the in-frame clones, and not every one. The sample has approximately 120,000 clones, 81% seen once; the top ten hold roughly 4%. The sequenced sample consisted of peripheral blood. The receptors originated from a woman aged 50 to 60 with acute or convalescent COVID-19.

The chain recombines TRBV7-2 with TRBJ1-2, with unresolved D. Per germline, CDR1 SGHTA and CDR2 FQGNSA. Trimming cost V 5 bases and J 5 bases, with 12 bases left between them. The CDR3 contains 13 residues. The CDR3 DNA sequence: TGTGCCAGCAGCGCCCGGTCTTTATATGGCTACACCTTC. This encodes CASSARSLYGYTF. Full variable domain (remainder filled in from reference TRBV7-2 and TRBJ1-2): GAGVSQSPSNKVTEKGKDVELRCDPISGHTALYWYRQSLGQGLEFLIYFQGNSAPDKSGLPSDRFSAERTGGSVSTLTIQRTQQEDSAVYLCASSARSLYGYTFGSGTRLTVV.

This clone appeared a single time. The chain joins TRBV7-8 to TRBJ2-1; 11 bases agree with TRBD2. This CDR3 has 15 amino acids. Germline V gene lookup returns CDR1 SGHVS and CDR2 FQNEAQ. The V gene end was trimmed by 5 bases and the J gene end by 8 bases; junction bases not matched to a gene: 8. The CDR3 loop is CASSPVAGGRDEQFF. DNA for the CDR3: TGTGCCAGCAGCCCCGTAGCGGGGGGGAGGGATGAGCAGTTCTTC.

A word on this clone: Distinct nucleotide sequences in the sample also encode this CDR3. The chain employs TRBV10-2 and TRBJ1-1, with D tentatively TRBD1 (6 bases). Trimming pared 6 bases from V and 4 bases from J, leaving 9 bases between. The CDR3 loop spans 12 amino acids. Looked up from germline, CDR1 is WSHSY and CDR2 is SAAADI. The CDR3 DNA sequence: TGCGCCAGCAGGGACAGTTCCACTGAAGCTTTCTTT. It specifies CASRDSSTEAFF.

The chain recombines TRBV7-9 with TRBJ2-5; TRBD1 is a possible D gene (5 bases). The germline CDR1 and CDR2 sequences are SEHNR and FQNEAQ (reference sequence). The V gene lost 2 bases and the J gene lost 4 bases, with 5 bases spanning the gap. CDR3 length: 12 residues. CDR3 in DNA: TGTGCCAGCAGCTTACAGGGAGAGACCCAGTACTTC. Protein sequence: CASSLQGETQYF.

The chain recombines TRBV24-1 with TRBJ2-3, with TRBD1 matching 7 bases. CDR3 size: 14 residues. Trimming took 5 bases from V and 2 from J; bases not matched to a gene: 3. The germline gives CDR1 KGHDR, CDR2 SFDVKD. The CDR3 coding sequence is TGTGCCACCAGTGGGGACAGCGACACAGATACGCAGTATTTT. Translation gives CATSGDSDTDTQYF.

V and J are TRBV5-1 and TRBJ1-4; D uncertain. The germline CDR1 and CDR2 sequences are SGHRS and YFSETQ. V lost 0 bases, J lost 4 bases, and 10 bases lay in between. The CDR3 extends over 15 amino acids. The CDR3 reads CASSLGQAFNEKLFF. In nucleotides, the CDR3 is TGCGCCAGCAGCTTGGGCCAGGCATTTAATGAAAAACTGTTTTTT.

The CDR3 nucleotides are TGTGCCAGCAGCCAACAGGGTCGACAGCCCCAGCATTTT. This codes for CASSQQGRQPQHF. The J gene is TRBJ1-5, the V gene TRBV7-9, with D perhaps TRBD1 (6 bases). The CDR3 loop spans 13 amino acids. Deletions cut 5 bases from V and 7 bases from J, with 12 bases between. Looked up from germline, CDR1 is SEHNR and CDR2 is FQNEAQ (reference sequence).

The gene calls are TRBV28 and TRBJ2-7; the D gene is possibly TRBD1 (6 bases). V lost 5 bases to trimming and J lost 2 bases, with 16 bases between them. The CDR3 runs 15 residues. The germline V gene has CDR1 MDHEN and CDR2 SYDVKM. The DNA for the CDR3 is TGTGCCAGCAGTCCGCCCACAGGGTTTCCCTACGAGCAGTACTTC. It encodes CASSPPTGFPYEQYF.

CDR3 DNA: TGTGCCAGCAGCCAGGGGGATATAACTAATGAAAAACTGTTTTTT. Its protein is CASSQGDITNEKLFF. This sequence joins TRBV2 and TRBJ1-4; 7 bases are a match to TRBD1. The CDR3 consists of 15 residues. V shed 6 bases, J shed 1 base, and the junction held 5 bases outside the gene matches. Looked up from germline, CDR1 is SNHLY and CDR2 is FYNNEI.

V usage is TRBV5-6 and J usage is TRBJ1-2, with D possibly being TRBD1 (5 bases). The CDR3 spans 13 residues. Germline values: CDR1 SGHDT, CDR2 YYEEEE. Between the trimmed V and J ends, which lost 6 bases and 8 bases, there was a span of 17 bases. This CDR3 reads CASNPGRDSGYTF. The CDR3 bases are TGTGCCAGCAACCCGGGACGGGACTCGGGCTACACCTTC.

The V call is TRBV10-3, the J call TRBJ1-2; 7 bases line up with TRBD1. CDR1 ENHRY and CDR2 SYGVKD come from the germline V gene. J lost 6 bases, V lost 4 bases, and 5 bases had no gene match. The CDR3 runs 13 residues. This CDR3 is CAISVTGENGYTF. CDR3 DNA sequence: TGTGCCATCAGTGTTACAGGGGAAAATGGCTACACCTTC.

Here the CDR3 DNA reads TGTGCCACCCGGACAGGGGTCCACAATGAGCAGTTCTTC. Protein sequence: CATRTGVHNEQFF. This rearrangement joins TRBV24-1 to TRBJ2-1; 9 nucleotides line up with TRBD1. The CDR3 totals 13 residues. CDR1 KGHDR and CDR2 SFDVKD come from the germline V gene. J was trimmed by 5 bases and V by 9 bases; bases with no gene match: 4.

This clone was counted once. V gene TRBV6-5 combines with J gene TRBJ1-2; tentative D call: TRBD1 (6 bases). This CDR3 is 13 amino acids long. Germline values: CDR1 MNHEY, CDR2 SVGAGI. V lost 9 bases and J lost 4, with 15 bases in between. The CDR3 spells CASYRGASYGYTF. The CDR3 region has the DNA TGTGCCAGTTATCGGGGGGCTAGCTATGGCTACACCTTC.

The chain has TRBV5-1 and TRBJ2-5; the match to TRBD2 covers 12 bases. In germline, CDR1 is SGHRS, CDR2 YFSETQ. V lost 2 bases, J lost 2 bases, and 4 bases stayed unmatched. The CDR3 has 16 residues. Here the CDR3 DNA reads TGCGCCAGCAGCTTAAGACTAGCGGGGGAACAAGAGACCCAGTACTTC. It encodes CASSLRLAGEQETQYF. Together with reference TRBV5-1 and TRBJ2-5, the CDR3 gives the full variable domain: KAGVTQTPRYLIKTRGQQVTLSCSPISGHRSVSWYQQTPGQGLQFLFEYFSETQRNKGNFPGRFSGRQFSNSRSEMNVSTLELGDSALYLCASSLRLAGEQETQYFGPGTRLLVL.

CDR3 bases: TGCGCCAGCAGCTTGGCTCGCGGGGCCGGGGCCAACGTCCTGACTTTC. This sequence encodes CASSLARGAGANVLTF. This chain links TRBV5-1 with TRBJ2-6, with D perhaps TRBD2 (6 bases). This CDR3 is 16 amino acids long. V lost 0 bases to trimming and J lost 4 bases, with 11 bases between them. CDR1 SGHRS and CDR2 YFSETQ come from the germline V gene.

This clone has only a few counts. The V and J genes are TRBV29-1 and TRBJ1-1, with D perhaps TRBD1 (6 bases). The CDR3 is made up of 13 amino acids. Trimming removed 5 bases from V and 4 bases from J, with 14 bases in between. CDR1 is SQVTM, CDR2 ANQGSEA, per germline. The CDR3 DNA sequence: TGCAGCGTTACGGGGGGGCGCGGCACTGAAGCTTTCTTT. It specifies CSVTGGRGTEAFF. Variable domain in full (rest from reference TRBV29-1 and TRBJ1-1): SAVISQKPSRDICQRGTSLTIQCQVDSQVTMMFWYRQQPGQSLTLIATANQGSEATYESGFVIDKFPISRPNLTFSTLTVSNMSPEDSSIYLCSVTGGRGTEAFFGQGTRLTVV.

The chain is built from TRBV18 and TRBJ2-2; D not certain. Trimming stripped 3 bases from V and 1 base from J, with 6 bases between. CDR1 is KGHSH, CDR2 LQKENI, per germline. This CDR3 comprises 14 residues. The CDR3 is CASSPRENTGELFF. The CDR3 DNA reads as TGTGCCAGCTCACCTCGAGAGAACACCGGGGAGCTGTTTTTT.

V gene TRBV10-1 combines with J gene TRBJ1-1, with no clear D. The CDR3 extends over 14 amino acids. The germline CDR1 and CDR2 sequences are WNHNN and SYGVQD (reference sequence). V lost 3 bases and J lost 4, with 12 bases in between. As DNA, the CDR3 is TGCGCCAGCAGTGAAGGAGGCAGGCCCACTGAAGCTTTCTTT. It codes for CASSEGGRPTEAFF.

The chain recombines TRBV19 with TRBJ1-5, with 8 bases lining up with TRBD1. The germline V gene has CDR1 LNHDA and CDR2 SQIVND (reference sequence). CDR3 size: 18 residues. Unmatched junction bases numbered 15, after V lost 7 bases and J lost 1 base. CDR3 loop: CASTNSGTGFLSNQPQHF. CDR3 nucleotide sequence: TGTGCCAGTACAAACTCCGGGACAGGTTTTTTGAGCAATCAGCCCCAGCATTTT.

The chain links TRBV24-1 to TRBJ2-7; 8 nucleotides line up with TRBD2. Germline V lookup: CDR1 KGHDR, CDR2 SFDVKD. CDR3 length equals 14 residues. V lost 3 bases, J lost 5 bases, and 5 bases stayed unmatched. This CDR3 reads CATSDPGTSNEQYF. The CDR3, as DNA: TGTGCCACCAGTGATCCCGGGACTAGTAACGAGCAGTACTTC.

The rearrangement links TRBV30 to TRBJ2-6; D not certain. The CDR3 runs 14 residues. Germline V gene sequence: CDR1 GTSNPN, CDR2 SVGIG (reference sequence). V was trimmed by 1 base and J by 4 bases, leaving 8 bases between them. The DNA of the CDR3 is TGTGCCTGGAGTGGTGTATCCGGGGCCAACGTCCTGACTTTC. It specifies CAWSGVSGANVLTF.

V gene TRBV11-2 combines with J gene TRBJ2-7; 9 positions match TRBD2. V trimming: 1 base; J trimming: 3 bases; junction bases outside the gene matches: 7. Germline V gene lookup returns CDR1 SGHAT and CDR2 FQNNGV. The CDR3 has 16 amino acids. CDR3 amino acids: CASSLVSGSLRYEQYF. DNA for the CDR3: TGTGCCAGCAGCTTAGTTAGCGGGAGCTTACGCTACGAGCAGTACTTC.